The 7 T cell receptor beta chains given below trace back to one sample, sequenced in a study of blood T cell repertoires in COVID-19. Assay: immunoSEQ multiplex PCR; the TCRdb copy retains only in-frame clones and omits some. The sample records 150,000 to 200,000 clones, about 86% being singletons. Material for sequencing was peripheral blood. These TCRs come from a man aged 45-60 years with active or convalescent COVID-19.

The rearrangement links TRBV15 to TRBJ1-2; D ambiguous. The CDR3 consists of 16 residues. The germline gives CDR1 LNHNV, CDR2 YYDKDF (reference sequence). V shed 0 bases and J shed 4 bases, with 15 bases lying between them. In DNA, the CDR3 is TGTGCCACCAGCAGAGATTTTGTTGAGGAAGGCTATGGCTACACCTTC. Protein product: CATSRDFVEEGYGYTF. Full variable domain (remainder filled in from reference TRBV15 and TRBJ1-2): DAMVIQNPRYQVTQFGKPVTLSCSQTLNHNVMYWYQQKSSQAPKLLFHYYDKDFNNEADTPDNFQSRRPNTSFCFLDIRSPGLGDTAMYLCATSRDFVEEGYGYTFGSGTRLTVV.

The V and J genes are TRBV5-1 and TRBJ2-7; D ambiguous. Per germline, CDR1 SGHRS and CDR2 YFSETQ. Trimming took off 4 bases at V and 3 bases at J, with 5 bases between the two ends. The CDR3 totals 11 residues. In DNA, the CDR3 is TGCGCCAGCAGCCTCTACTACGAGCAGTACTTC. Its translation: CASSLYYEQYF.

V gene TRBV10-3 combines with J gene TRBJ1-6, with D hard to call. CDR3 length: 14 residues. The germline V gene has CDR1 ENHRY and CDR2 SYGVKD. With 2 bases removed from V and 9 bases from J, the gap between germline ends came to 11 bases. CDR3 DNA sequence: TGTGCCATCAGTGAGGGTCTGAGTAGTTCACCCCTCCACTTT. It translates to CAISEGLSSSPLHF.

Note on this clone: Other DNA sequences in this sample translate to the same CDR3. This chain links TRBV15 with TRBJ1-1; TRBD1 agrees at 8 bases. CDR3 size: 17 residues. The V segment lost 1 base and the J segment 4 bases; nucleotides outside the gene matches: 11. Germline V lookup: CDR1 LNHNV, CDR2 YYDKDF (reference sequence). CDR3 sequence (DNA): TGTGCCACCAGCAGAGGGGGTGGGCAGGGGGCGCGCACTGAAGCTTTCTTT. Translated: CATSRGGGQGARTEAFF.

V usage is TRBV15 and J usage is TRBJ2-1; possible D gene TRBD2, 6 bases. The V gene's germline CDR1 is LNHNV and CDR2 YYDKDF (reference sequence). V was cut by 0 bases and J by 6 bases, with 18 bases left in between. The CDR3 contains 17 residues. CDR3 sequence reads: CATSRDFVLAPFNEQFF. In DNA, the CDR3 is TGTGCCACCAGCAGAGATTTCGTACTAGCTCCATTCAATGAGCAGTTCTTC.

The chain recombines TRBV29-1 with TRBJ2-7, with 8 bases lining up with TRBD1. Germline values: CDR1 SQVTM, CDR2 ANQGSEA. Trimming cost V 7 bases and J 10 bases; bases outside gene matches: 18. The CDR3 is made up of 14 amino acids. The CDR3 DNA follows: TGCAGCGCCACGACAGGGGACCGCGCCTCTAAACAGTACTTC. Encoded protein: CSATTGDRASKQYF.

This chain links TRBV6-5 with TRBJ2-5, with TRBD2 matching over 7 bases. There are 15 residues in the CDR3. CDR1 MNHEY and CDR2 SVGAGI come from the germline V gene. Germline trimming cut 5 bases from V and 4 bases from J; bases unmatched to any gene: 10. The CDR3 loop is CASSLTGTTRETQYF. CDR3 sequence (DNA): TGTGCCAGCAGTCTGACCGGGACTACCCGAGAGACCCAGTACTTC.